A single TCR beta chain is shown here with its context. Antigen specificity is unknown. PCR was performed a second time for about 6 to 12 cycles using a sample-barcoded 5' primer and a J-beta primer mix. Unique molecular identifiers of 12 random nucleotides labeled each cDNA. Sequencing of every sample gave 3 million or more CDR3-containing paired-end reads. TCRdb re-called the 5' RACE reads through MiXCR, storing one row per CDR3 protein. The sample lists around 780,000 distinct CDR3 sequences, roughly 24% occurring once. The data were obtained in a study of blood T cells in healthy people across ages. Study-level results: The CMV status of each donor remained undetermined, and this could have confounded shifts in expanded clonotypes.

CDR1 is SGHTA and CDR2 is FQGNSA in the germline V gene. CDR3 size: 15 residues. V was pared by 3 bases and J by 9 bases, with 18 bases between. The same data also contributed to another study, on T cells of mothers and their children.

This chain uses TRBV7-2 with TRBJ1-3; D may be TRBD1 (5 bases). This receptor was identified in a boy under 18 in good health. Sequencing used blood. The CDR3 sequence: CASSFGRLGVSTIYF. CDR3 in DNA: TGTGCCAGCAGCTTTGGGAGGTTGGGGGTTAGCACCATATATTTT.